This is a list of T cell receptor beta chains from one sample in a study of glioma-infiltrating T cells. TCRdb reprocessed the multiplex PCR reads via MiXCR and lists one record per CDR3 protein. The sample carries around 190,000 distinct CDR3 sequences, about 47% recorded once. The sequenced sample consisted of glioma tissue, nonneoplastic brain tissue, or PBMCs (not recorded which). These receptors were obtained from a human donor with low-grade glioma or glioblastoma, undergoing nonglioma brain surgery, or in good health (not recorded which). Both conserved end residues are part of each CDR3. The D gene is left open where the match is weak. The listing skips clone size in some rows; elsewhere it reads once, few, many or a size class.

D	length	V	size	J	DNA	CDR3
TRBD2	14	TRBV6-1	.	TRBJ2-7	TGTGCCAGCAGTAGGGTTAGCGGGTACAATGAGCAGTACTTC	CASSRVSGYNEQYF
.	13	TRBV7-9	many	TRBJ2-7	TGTGCCAGCAGCGGGAAGGACTCCTACGAGCAGTACTTC	CASSGKDSYEQYF
TRBD1	15	TRBV28	many	TRBJ2-1	TGTGCCAGCAGTCCGGACAGGGTAACCTACAATGAGCAGTTCTTC	CASSPDRVTYNEQFF
.	14	TRBV7-2	.	TRBJ2-5	TGTGCCAGCAGCTTAGATCTCGGGGAAGAGACCCAGTACTTC	CASSLDLGEETQYF
TRBD1	14	TRBV2	few	TRBJ2-1	TGTGCCAGCTTGACAGGGATCTCCTACAATGAGCAGTTCTTC	CASLTGISYNEQFF
.	16	TRBV4-1	many	TRBJ2-3	TGCGCCAGCAGCCAAGAGAGTAGAGGGGATCCGGATACGCAGTATTTT	CASSQESRGDPDTQYF
.	11	TRBV28	many	TRBJ1-3	TGTGCCAGTGACCGCGGAAACACCATATATTTT	CASDRGNTIYF
.	18	TRBV19	.	TRBJ1-5	TGTGCCAGTAGTATTAGCCACAGATTCCCCTATAGCAATCAGCCCCAGCATTTT	CASSISHRFPYSNQPQHF
TRBD1	16	TRBV6-6	.	TRBJ1-5	TGTGCCAGCAGTACGCATCCGGGACAGGTCAATCAGCCCCAGCATTTT	CASSTHPGQVNQPQHF
.	13	TRBV29-1	few	TRBJ2-3	TGCAGCACACCCGGGACCCACACAGATACGCAGTATTTT	CSTPGTHTDTQYF
TRBD1	15	TRBV7-3	few	TRBJ2-3	TGTGCCAGCAGCGTCAGGGGGCCTAGCACAGATACGCAGTATTTT	CASSVRGPSTDTQYF
TRBD2	14	TRBV7-9	few	TRBJ2-1	TGTGCCAGCAACTTAGCGGGCCCCCACAATGAGCAGTTCTTC	CASNLAGPHNEQFF
.	13	TRBV11-2	.	TRBJ2-7	TGTGCCAGCAGCTCTATCCGACAAACTGAGCAGTACTTC	CASSSIRQTEQYF
.	14	TRBV28	.	TRBJ1-1	TGTGCCAGCAGTTTACTAGGGCCTATCACTGAAGCTTTCTTT	CASSLLGPITEAFF
.	16	TRBV18	.	TRBJ2-7	TGTGCCAGCTCAAGGGTTCCGGGGCGGAGTAATTACGAGCAGTACTTC	CASSRVPGRSNYEQYF
.	13	TRBV20-1	many	TRBJ1-1	TGCAGTGCTAGGGGGGCCAACGATCGGAGGGCTTTCTTT	CSARGANDRRAFF
.	15	TRBV28	many	TRBJ2-1	TGTGCCAGCAGTTCATTTGGTCCACGACCCAATGAGCAGTTCTTC	CASSSFGPRPNEQFF
.	15	TRBV29-1	few	TRBJ1-4	TGCAGCGTTGTGGGGGGGAATGCGACTAATGAAAAACTGTTTTTT	CSVVGGNATNEKLFF
TRBD2	15	TRBV27	once	TRBJ2-1	TGTGCCACCAGTGACCAACTAGCGGGGATAAATGAGCAGTTCTTC	CATSDQLAGINEQFF
TRBD1	14	TRBV10-3	many	TRBJ1-5	TGTGCCATCAGTGAACCGGGGACAGGGGAGCCCCAGCATTTT	CAISEPGTGEPQHF
.	17	TRBV28	many	TRBJ1-4	TGTGCCAGCAGTACCCTCGGACTGACGTCAGCTAATGAAAAACTGTTTTTT	CASSTLGLTSANEKLFF
TRBD2	13	TRBV2	many	TRBJ2-1	TGTGCCAGGCGGGCTAGCGGGAGTCATGAGCAGTTCTTC	CARRASGSHEQFF
.	14	TRBV6-2/TRBV6-3	many	TRBJ2-3	TGTGCCAGCAGTTACTCCTGGAGCACAGATACGCAGTATTTT	CASSYSWSTDTQYF
TRBD2	15	TRBV11-2	.	TRBJ2-5	TGTGCCAGCAGCTTAGATAGCGGGAGGCAAGATACCCAGTACTTC	CASSLDSGRQDTQYF
.	12	TRBV19	.	TRBJ2-7	TGTGCCAGTCGTATCACAGGGCGGGAGCAGTACTTC	CASRITGREQYF
.	15	TRBV27	many	TRBJ2-7	TGTGCCAGCAGTTCTGCTGAGGATCCGGACTACGAGCAGTACTTC	CASSSAEDPDYEQYF
.	13	TRBV2	few	TRBJ2-5	TGTGCCAGCAGTGAAGTGAGCGGGGAGACCCAGTACTTC	CASSEVSGETQYF
.	13	TRBV3-1	few	TRBJ1-4	TGTGCCAGCAGCCAAACGGTGGGGGAAAAACTGTTTTTT	CASSQTVGEKLFF
TRBD2	15	TRBV20-1	many	TRBJ2-7	TGCAGTGCTAGAGTGGGAGCGGGAACATCCTACGAGCAGTACTTC	CSARVGAGTSYEQYF
.	15	TRBV28	few	TRBJ2-3	TGTGCCAGCAGCCCAAGGACCTTCTACACAGATACGCAGTATTTT	CASSPRTFYTDTQYF
TRBD1	16	TRBV27	.	TRBJ1-5	TGTGCCAGCAGTCTAATCGGGACAGGGATATATCAGCCCCAGCATTTT	CASSLIGTGIYQPQHF
.	11	TRBV20-1	many	TRBJ2-5	TGCAGTGCCGGGAGAGGAGAGACCCAGTACTTC	CSAGRGETQYF
.	13	TRBV2	.	TRBJ2-3	TGTGCCAGCAGCGGAGGGAATTCGGATACGCAGTATTTT	CASSGGNSDTQYF
.	12	TRBV29-1	many	TRBJ1-1	TGCAGCGTTGCCGTTGGAAGGACTGAAGCTTTCTTT	CSVAVGRTEAFF
TRBD1	15	TRBV7-2	many	TRBJ2-5	TGTGCCAGCAGCTTACGAGGGACAGCTCAAGAGACCCAGTACTTC	CASSLRGTAQETQYF
.	13	TRBV27	many	TRBJ2-3	TGTGCCAGCAGCCCGACTAACACAGATACGCAGTATTTT	CASSPTNTDTQYF
.	13	TRBV7-6	few	TRBJ2-7	TGTGCCAGCAGCTTACTAGAAGGTGGACTGCTTTACTTC	CASSLLEGGLLYF
.	19	TRBV27	.	TRBJ1-6	TGTGCCAGCAGTCCTCGCCCCCCAGCCGGACAACTCAGGAGTTCACCCCTCCACTTT	CASSPRPPAGQLRSSPLHF
.	12	TRBV7-6	once	TRBJ1-4	TGTGCCAGCAGCTTAGGAGGATTAGAACTGTTTTTT	CASSLGGLELFF
.	15	TRBV20-1	.	TRBJ1-5	TGCAGTGCTCAACCAGAGGGGGGACATAATCAGCCCCAGCATTTT	CSAQPEGGHNQPQHF
.	12	TRBV2	.	TRBJ2-7	TGTGCCGGCATTACACAGGGATACGAGCAGTACTTC	CAGITQGYEQYF
TRBD2	13	TRBV20-1	many	TRBJ2-7	TGCAGTGCTAGGGGACTAGCGGGAGACGAGCAGTACTTC	CSARGLAGDEQYF
.	13	TRBV20-1	.	TRBJ2-1	TGCAGTTCTAGAGGCACAGCCTACAATGAGCAGTTCTTC	CSSRGTAYNEQFF
.	16	TRBV27	many	TRBJ2-1	TGTGCCAGCAGTTTAAGAGGGACCCTAGTCCACAATGAGCAGTTCTTC	CASSLRGTLVHNEQFF
TRBD2	14	TRBV2	.	TRBJ2-1	TGTGCCAGCAAGGGACTAGATTTTACGTTGGAGCAGTTCTTC	CASKGLDFTLEQFF
TRBD1	13	TRBV2	few	TRBJ2-7	TGTGCTGTAAGCCGGGACAGGTCCTACGAGCAGTACTTC	CAVSRDRSYEQYF
.	14	TRBV27	many	TRBJ2-7	TGTGCCAGCAGTTTATCGGGCAGCTTCAACGAGCAGTACTTC	CASSLSGSFNEQYF
.	15	TRBV19	few	TRBJ2-1	TGTGCCAGTAGCTCGGCCACAGGGAGCGACAATGAGCAGTTCTTC	CASSSATGSDNEQFF
.	13	TRBV6-1	many	TRBJ2-5	TGTGCCAGCAGACCTACCCTAGCCAGGACCCAGTACTTC	CASRPTLARTQYF
.	14	TRBV3-1	.	TRBJ2-7	TGTGCCAGGAGCCAAGATCTTGCGGGGCGGGAGCAGTACTTC	CARSQDLAGREQYF
TRBD2	15	TRBV5-1	.	TRBJ2-3	TGCGCCAGCAGGTTAGGACTAGGTTCCACAGATACGCAGTATTTT	CASRLGLGSTDTQYF
TRBD1	15	TRBV6-1	many	TRBJ2-3	TGTGCCAGCAGCAAAGCCCGACAGGGAACAGATACGCAGTATTTT	CASSKARQGTDTQYF
.	17	TRBV7-2	.	TRBJ2-3	TGTGCCAGCAGCTTATATGTACTAGTCGACTACACAGATACGCAGTATTTT	CASSLYVLVDYTDTQYF